One and the same sample provided the 27 T cell receptor beta chains below, sequenced in a study of blood T cell repertoires in COVID-19. This table comes from immunoSEQ multiplex PCR, and its TCRdb copy is limited to in-frame clones, with some not included. This repertoire shows about 180,000 clones, around 88% found once; its top ten account for under 4.5%. The sample comprised peripheral blood. These TCRs come from a woman in her thirties with acute or convalescent COVID-19.

J is TRBJ1-2 and V is TRBV28; unclear D gene. The CDR3 spans 13 residues. The germline CDR1 and CDR2 sequences are MDHEN and SYDVKM. Trimming cost V 6 bases and J 8 bases, with 16 bases left between them. The CDR3 loop reads CASREYQPEGYTF. For the CDR3, the DNA is TGTGCCAGCAGGGAATATCAACCGGAGGGCTACACCTTC.

The V gene is TRBV2, the J gene TRBJ2-1; D call uncertain. Germline V gene lookup returns CDR1 SNHLY and CDR2 FYNNEI. V lost 3 bases and J lost 7, with 7 bases in between. The CDR3 totals 12 residues. The CDR3 region is CASSDNTNEQFF. The CDR3 nucleotides are TGTGCCAGCAGTGATAACACGAATGAGCAGTTCTTC.

The genes are TRBV6-1 and TRBJ2-7, with D perhaps TRBD2 (5 bases). The V end was cut by 1 base, the J end by 2 bases, with 9 bases between. The germline V gene encodes CDR1 MNHNS and CDR2 SASEGT. The CDR3 loop spans 14 amino acids. CDR3 bases: TGTGCCAGCAGTGAAGGAGGGTTCACCTACGAGCAGTACTTC. This translates into CASSEGGFTYEQYF.

A remark on this clone: This CDR3 fails to terminate in the conserved phenylalanine or tryptophan, so it likely reflects a read error. The DNA is omitted, as the CDR3 cannot be located on it reliably, and the CDR3 follows TCRdb's listing. The chain couples TRBV12-3 or TRBV12-4 to TRBJ2-7; TRBD2 is the table's D call, not checked against the DNA. The CDR3 length is 9 residues, termini included. CDR3 residues: CASSPGPFL.

The gene calls are TRBV19 and TRBJ1-1, with 9 positions matching TRBD1. CDR3 length equals 14 residues. Germline V gives CDR1 LNHDA, CDR2 SQIVND (reference sequence). Germline trimming cut 2 bases from V and 5 bases from J; bases unmatched to any gene: 3. CDR3 coding DNA: TGTGCCAGTAGTATAACAGGGGGCGCGACTGAAGCTTTCTTT. It is translated as CASSITGGATEAFF.

DNA for the CDR3: TGTGCCAGCAGCGGTAGCGGTGGCCAAGAGACCCAGTACTTC. Translated: CASSGSGGQETQYF. The chain is built from TRBV7-9 and TRBJ2-5, with D perhaps TRBD2 (6 bases). Germline V CDR1 and CDR2: SEHNR, FQNEAQ (reference sequence). CDR3 size: 14 residues. The germline V and J ends were trimmed by 5 bases and 1 base, with 11 bases remaining between them.

The chain combines TRBV11-1 with TRBJ2-5; D may be TRBD1 (5 bases). The CDR3 covers 16 residues. Germline V gene lookup returns CDR1 SGHAT and CDR2 FQDESV (reference sequence). V lost 3 bases to trimming and J lost 3 bases, with 17 bases between them. CDR3: CASSFSNRQGKETQYF. Here the CDR3 DNA reads TGTGCCAGCAGCTTCTCCAACAGGCAGGGCAAAGAGACCCAGTACTTC.

This clone was seen once. This chain joins TRBV7-8 and TRBJ1-2; D not resolved. Germline V lookup: CDR1 SGHVS, CDR2 FQNEAQ. Trimming stripped 1 base from V and 5 bases from J, with 8 bases between. The CDR3 covers 13 residues. This CDR3 reads CASSLEAEYGYTF. The DNA for the CDR3 is TGTGCCAGCAGCTTAGAGGCGGAGTATGGCTACACCTTC.

V and J are TRBV7-2 and TRBJ2-5, with D possibly matching TRBD1 (6 bases). V was trimmed by 5 bases and J by 4 bases, leaving 11 bases between them. CDR3 length equals 13 residues. CDR1 and CDR2 from the germline V gene are SGHTA and FQGNSA. The CDR3 reads CASSLTGLETQYF. The DNA for the CDR3 is TGTGCCAGCAGCCTGACAGGATTAGAGACCCAGTACTTC. Full variable domain (remainder filled in from reference TRBV7-2 and TRBJ2-5): GAGVSQSPSNKVTEKGKDVELRCDPISGHTALYWYRQSLGQGLEFLIYFQGNSAPDKSGLPSDRFSAERTGGSVSTLTIQRTQQEDSAVYLCASSLTGLETQYFGPGTRLLVL.

The chain links TRBV6-5 to TRBJ1-5; the D gene is possibly TRBD1 (5 bases). The CDR3 covers 14 residues. Germline lookup yields CDR1 MNHEY and CDR2 SVGAGI. Trimming took off 2 bases at V and 7 bases at J, with 12 bases between the two ends. DNA of the CDR3: TGTGCCAGCAGTTACGGGGGGGTCGTACAGCCCCAGCATTTT. Amino acid sequence: CASSYGGVVQPQHF.

The chain's CDR3 is CASSKTANEKLFF. The CDR3 DNA reads as TGCGCCAGCAGCAAGACAGCTAATGAAAAACTGTTTTTT. V usage is TRBV5-1 and J usage is TRBJ1-4, with D possibly matching TRBD1 (5 bases). Per the germline V gene, CDR1 is SGHRS and CDR2 is YFSETQ. V was trimmed by 4 bases and J by 3 bases, leaving 7 bases between them. There are 13 residues in the CDR3.

The rearrangement uses TRBV7-6 and TRBJ2-2, with D possibly being TRBD2 (6 bases). V was shortened by 1 base and J by 0 bases, with 12 bases between the two germline ends. The CDR3 is made up of 17 amino acids. CDR1 and CDR2 from the germline V gene are SGHVS and FNYEAQ. Here the CDR3 DNA reads TGTGCCAGCAGCTTAGACGTGGGCGGGACGAACACCGGGGAGCTGTTTTTT. It is translated as CASSLDVGGTNTGELFF.

The chain carries TRBV13 and TRBJ2-7, with 7 positions matching TRBD2. V trimming: 5 bases; J trimming: 3 bases; junction bases outside the gene matches: 13. Germline V lookup: CDR1 PRHDT, CDR2 FYEKMQ (reference sequence). The CDR3 runs 16 residues. Here the CDR3 DNA reads TGTGCCAGCAGCGGGGGGGAACAACGATCCCACTACGAGCAGTACTTC. It yields the protein CASSGGEQRSHYEQYF.

This clone was found once. V usage is TRBV4-1 and J usage is TRBJ2-7; 8 nucleotides agree with TRBD2. Germline assignment: CDR1 MGHRA and CDR2 YSYEKL. With V trimmed by 3 bases and J by 6 bases, 10 bases remained unmatched. The CDR3 is made up of 15 amino acids. As DNA, the CDR3 is TGCGCCAGCAGCCACCTCGGACCACGGGAGGGCGAGCAGTACTTC. Encoded protein: CASSHLGPREGEQYF.

This chain connects TRBV2 to TRBJ2-7; D not resolved. CDR1 SNHLY and CDR2 FYNNEI come from the germline V gene. The CDR3 is 10 residues long. Trimming left V 2 bases short and J 9 bases short, with 5 bases between. The CDR3 loop is CASSETWQYF. The CDR3 nucleotides read TGTGCCAGCAGTGAAACTTGGCAGTACTTC.

The rearrangement joins TRBV30 to TRBJ2-5; D is undetermined. Germline CDR1 is GTSNPN and CDR2 is SVGIG (reference sequence). Trimming removed 2 bases from V and 7 bases from J, with 14 bases in between. This CDR3 is 13 amino acids long. CDR3 sequence (DNA): TGTGCCTGGAGTCCCTATAACGTCGGGACCCAGTACTTC. The encoded protein is CAWSPYNVGTQYF.

The chain joins TRBV15 to TRBJ2-7; D gene ambiguous. The germline gives CDR1 LNHNV, CDR2 YYDKDF (reference sequence). The CDR3 is 14 residues long. Between the trimmed V and J ends, which lost 1 base and 2 bases, there was a span of 9 bases. This CDR3 reads CATSRVPTPYEQYF. The DNA for the CDR3 is TGTGCCACCAGCAGAGTCCCGACACCCTACGAGCAGTACTTC. The entire variable domain, with the rest obtained from reference TRBV15 and TRBJ2-7, is as follows: DAMVIQNPRYQVTQFGKPVTLSCSQTLNHNVMYWYQQKSSQAPKLLFHYYDKDFNNEADTPDNFQSRRPNTSFCFLDIRSPGLGDTAMYLCATSRVPTPYEQYFGPGTRLTVT.

The chain couples TRBV6-6 to TRBJ1-5, with a possible D match to TRBD1 (5 bases). The V gene's germline CDR1 is MNHNY and CDR2 SVGAGI (reference sequence). Between the trimmed V and J ends, which lost 6 bases and 5 bases, there was a span of 11 bases. The length of the CDR3 is 13 residues. CDR3 residues: CASSAGTYQPQHF. The CDR3 coding sequence is TGTGCCAGCAGCGCCGGGACTTATCAGCCCCAGCATTTT.

The chain recombines TRBV5-4 with TRBJ1-4, with D maybe TRBD1 (6 bases). The CDR3 covers 15 residues. Germline CDR1 SGHNT, CDR2 YYREEE (reference sequence). V shed 1 base and J shed 7 bases, with 14 bases lying between them. Here the CDR3 DNA reads TGTGCCAGCAGCTTGCGGACGGGACAACTTGAAAAACTGTTTTTT. Protein sequence: CASSLRTGQLEKLFF.

This chain joins TRBV9 and TRBJ1-5; D not resolved. V was shortened by 0 bases and J by 7 bases, with 8 bases between the two germline ends. This CDR3 comprises 13 residues. Germline values: CDR1 SGDLS, CDR2 YYNGEE. The CDR3 nucleotides are TGTGCCAGCAGCGTAGCTACCGAACAGCCCCAGCATTTT. This encodes CASSVATEQPQHF. The full variable domain, completed using reference TRBV9 and TRBJ1-5, is DSGVTQTPKHLITATGQRVTLRCSPRSGDLSVYWYQQSLDQGLQFLIQYYNGEERAKGNILERFSAQQFPDLHSELNLSSLELGDSALYFCASSVATEQPQHFGDGTRLSIL.

CDR3 in amino acids: CASGGGLAGGMGEQFF. The CDR3 DNA reads as TGTGCCAGCGGAGGGGGACTAGCGGGAGGCATGGGGGAGCAGTTCTTC. The genes are TRBV28 and TRBJ2-1, with TRBD2 matching 15 bases. Germline CDR1 MDHEN, CDR2 SYDVKM. Trimming cost V 8 bases and J 10 bases; bases outside gene matches: 12. The CDR3 sequence is 16 residues long.

The chain recombines TRBV7-8 with TRBJ1-5; possibly TRBD1 for D (5 bases). Deletions cut 1 base from V and 10 bases from J, with 14 bases between. Germline V CDR1 and CDR2: SGHVS, FQNEAQ. The CDR3 totals 14 residues. CDR3 region: CASSLVPGFNPQHF. CDR3 nucleotides: TGTGCCAGCAGCTTAGTCCCAGGGTTTAATCCCCAGCATTTT.

This clone was seen a single time. V gene TRBV15 combines with J gene TRBJ1-3; no definite D call. The germline V gene has CDR1 LNHNV and CDR2 YYDKDF (reference sequence). Trimming pared 0 bases from V and 7 bases from J, leaving 7 bases between. The CDR3 runs 13 residues. The CDR3 sequence: CATSRDYRNTIYF. CDR3 coding DNA: TGTGCCACCAGCAGAGATTATCGTAACACCATATATTTT.

The rearrangement links TRBV7-9 to TRBJ1-3; D is unclear. The CDR3 sequence is 16 residues long. V gave up 1 base and J gave up 2 bases, with 12 bases separating them. The germline gives CDR1 SEHNR, CDR2 FQNEAQ (reference sequence). CDR3 nucleotide sequence: TGTGCCAGCAGCTTAGGGTCCCCTTCGGCTGGAAACACCATATATTTT. Encoded protein: CASSLGSPSAGNTIYF.

The CDR3 nucleotides read TGTGCCAGCAGTATAATTAGCAATCAGCCCCAGCATTTT. Its protein is CASSIISNQPQHF. The genes are TRBV2 and TRBJ1-5, with unresolved D. The CDR3 consists of 13 residues. The germline V gene encodes CDR1 SNHLY and CDR2 FYNNEI. V was clipped by 5 bases and J by 0 bases, with 5 bases between them.

The gene calls are TRBV11-3 and TRBJ1-2, with a weak D call TRBD1 (6 bases). Trimming took 5 bases from V and 5 from J, leaving 9 bases between them. Germline V gene sequence: CDR1 SGHNT, CDR2 YENEEA. CDR3 size: 12 residues. The CDR3 here is CASSNRDYGYTF. CDR3 DNA: TGTGCCAGCAGCAACAGGGATTATGGCTACACCTTC. Based on the CDR3 plus reference TRBV11-3 and TRBJ1-2, the full variable domain is EAGVVQSPRYKIIEKKQPVAFWCNPISGHNTLYWYLQNLGQGPELLIRYENEEAVDDSQLPKDRFSAERLKGVDSTLKIQPAELGDSAVYLCASSNRDYGYTFGSGTRLTVV.

This chain uses TRBV11-2 with TRBJ1-4; D is undetermined. The CDR3 length is 14 residues. Germline CDR1 reads SGHAT; CDR2 reads FQNNGV. Trimming stripped 2 bases from V and 0 bases from J, with 4 bases between. CDR3 sequence (DNA): TGTGCCAGCAGCTTATCCGCAACTAATGAAAAACTGTTTTTT. Translated, it gives CASSLSATNEKLFF.